The 10 T cell receptor beta chains presented below share a single source sample, sequenced in a study of blood T cells in healthy people across ages. A sample-barcoded 5' primer and a J-beta primer mix were used in a second PCR of about 7 to 11 cycles. TCRdb analysed the 5' RACE reads with MiXCR anew, one entry per CDR3 protein. The sample shows about 930,000 distinct CDR3 sequences, under 35% of them seen only once. The same data also contributed to another study, on T cells of mothers and their children.

What was sequenced was blood. The receptors were gathered from a woman aged 40 to 50 in good health.

Only a few counts were recorded for this clonotype. The J gene is TRBJ1-5, the V gene TRBV19; 7 nucleotides match TRBD1. Per germline, CDR1 LNHDA and CDR2 SQIVND (reference sequence). This CDR3 has 16 amino acids. V shed 5 bases and J 0 bases; nucleotides not matched to a gene: 7. The DNA of the CDR3 is TGTGCCAGTAGTGTTCGGACAGGCCATAGCAATCAGCCCCAGCATTTT. It codes for CASSVRTGHSNQPQHF. The variable domain in full, with the rest retrieved from reference TRBV19 and TRBJ1-5, is DGGITQSPKYLFRKEGQNVTLSCEQNLNHDAMYWYRQDPGQGLRLIYYSQIVNDFQKGDIAEGYSVSREKKESFPLTVTSAQKNPTAFYLCASSVRTGHSNQPQHFGDGTRLSIL.

V is TRBV7-9 and J is TRBJ2-5, with D possibly being TRBD1 or TRBD2 (5 bases each). Germline V gives CDR1 SEHNR, CDR2 FQNEAQ (reference sequence). The CDR3 consists of 17 residues. V dropped 4 bases and J dropped 3 bases, with 21 bases sitting between them. The CDR3 is CASSSTGAGGEKETQYF. Here the CDR3 DNA reads TGTGCCAGCAGCTCTACAGGAGCCGGAGGAGAAAAAGAGACCCAGTACTTC.

This clonotype was detected ten times or more. The V and J genes are TRBV7-6 and TRBJ2-7; 13 bases match TRBD2. This CDR3 spans 16 amino acids. Germline V gene sequence: CDR1 SGHVS, CDR2 FNYEAQ. Trimming at V came to 5 bases and at J to 3 bases, leaving 7 bases not matched to a gene. The CDR3 sequence is CASSAMTSGGNYEQYF. As DNA, the CDR3 is TGTGCCAGCAGCGCCATGACTAGCGGGGGGAACTACGAGCAGTACTTC.

This clonotype was seen many times. This chain links TRBV29-1 with TRBJ1-2, with a weak D call TRBD1 (6 bases). V was clipped by 7 bases and J by 6 bases, with 12 bases between them. Per the germline V gene, CDR1 is SQVTM and CDR2 is ANQGSEA. There are 11 residues in the CDR3. As DNA, the CDR3 is TGCAGCGCACAGGGTTCGGATGGCTACACCTTC. This gives the protein CSAQGSDGYTF.

Here the CDR3 DNA reads TGTGCCAGCCGGGGGGACCTCAATCAGCCCCAGCATTTT. Translated: CASRGDLNQPQHF. The gene calls are TRBV12-3 or TRBV12-4 and TRBJ1-5, with TRBD1 as a possible D gene (5 bases). This CDR3 has 13 amino acids. V was trimmed by 8 bases and J by 3 bases, leaving 11 bases between them.

The chain carries TRBV5-1 and TRBJ2-4; no firm D call. This CDR3 comprises 15 residues. CDR1 and CDR2 from the germline V gene are SGHRS and YFSETQ. Trimming took 0 bases from V and 3 from J, leaving 10 bases between them. This chain's CDR3 is CASSLDSHYKNIQYF. The CDR3 region has the DNA TGCGCCAGCAGCTTGGACAGCCATTACAAAAACATTCAGTACTTC.

This clonotype has only a few counts. The V and J genes are TRBV7-8 and TRBJ2-1; the match to TRBD2 covers 14 bases. V shed 5 bases, J shed 14 bases, and the junction held 11 bases outside the gene matches. CDR1 and CDR2 (germline): SGHVS, FQNEAQ. The CDR3 runs to 15 residues. This CDR3 reads CASSRSRLAGGQKFF. The CDR3 DNA sequence: TGTGCCAGCAGCCGCAGTAGACTAGCGGGGGGGCAGAAGTTCTTC.

The J gene is TRBJ1-1, the V gene TRBV12-3 or TRBV12-4; D call uncertain. The CDR3 consists of 14 residues. Trimming removed 7 bases from V and 7 bases from J, with 19 bases in between. CDR3 amino acids: CASTLPGQFREAFF. DNA of the CDR3: TGTGCCAGCACCCTCCCCGGCCAATTCCGTGAAGCTTTCTTT.

This chain uses TRBV12-3 or TRBV12-4 with TRBJ1-4; D not resolved. Trimming stripped 1 base from V and 2 bases from J, with 8 bases between. This CDR3 region has 15 residues. In DNA form, the CDR3 reads TGTGCCAGCAGTTTAGGGATAGGTACTAATGAAAAACTGTTTTTT. As protein: CASSLGIGTNEKLFF.

CDR3 residues: CASSPQRDRYSYEQYF. CDR3 bases: TGTGCCAGCTCACCACAGAGGGACAGATATTCCTACGAGCAGTACTTC. The rearrangement uses TRBV18 and TRBJ2-5; 7 positions match TRBD1. The J call is doubtful: the DNA matches TRBJ2-7 better. The CDR3 loop spans 16 amino acids. Per the germline V gene, CDR1 is KGHSH and CDR2 is LQKENI.